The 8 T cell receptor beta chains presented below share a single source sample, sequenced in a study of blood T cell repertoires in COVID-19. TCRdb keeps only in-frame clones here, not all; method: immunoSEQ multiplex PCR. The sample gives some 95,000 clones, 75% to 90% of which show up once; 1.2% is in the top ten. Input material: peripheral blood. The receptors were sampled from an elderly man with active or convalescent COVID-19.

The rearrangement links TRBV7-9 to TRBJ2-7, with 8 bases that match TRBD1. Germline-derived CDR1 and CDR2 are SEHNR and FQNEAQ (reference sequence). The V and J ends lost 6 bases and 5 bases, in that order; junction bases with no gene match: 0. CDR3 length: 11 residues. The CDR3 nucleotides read TGTGCCAGCAGGACAGGGGACGAGCAGTACTTC. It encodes CASRTGDEQYF.

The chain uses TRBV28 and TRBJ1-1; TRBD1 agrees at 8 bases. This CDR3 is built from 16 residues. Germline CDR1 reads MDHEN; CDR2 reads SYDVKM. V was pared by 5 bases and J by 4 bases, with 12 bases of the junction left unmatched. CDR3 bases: TGTGCCAGCAGTCTCGGACAGGGAGATGGGCTCACTGAAGCTTTCTTT. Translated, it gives CASSLGQGDGLTEAFF.

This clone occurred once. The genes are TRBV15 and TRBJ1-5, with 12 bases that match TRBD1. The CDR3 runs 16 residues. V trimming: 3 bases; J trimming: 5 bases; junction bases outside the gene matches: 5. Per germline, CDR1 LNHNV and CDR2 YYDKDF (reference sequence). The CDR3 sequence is CATSSRDRGRYQPQHF. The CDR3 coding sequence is TGTGCCACCAGCAGCCGGGACAGGGGGCGTTATCAGCCCCAGCATTTT.

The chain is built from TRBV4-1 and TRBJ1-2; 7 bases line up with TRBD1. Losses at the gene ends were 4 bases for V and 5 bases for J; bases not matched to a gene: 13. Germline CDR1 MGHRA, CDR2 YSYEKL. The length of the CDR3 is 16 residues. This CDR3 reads CASSPGVAGGPYGYTF. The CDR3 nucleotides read TGCGCCAGCAGCCCCGGGGTAGCAGGGGGTCCTTATGGCTACACCTTC.

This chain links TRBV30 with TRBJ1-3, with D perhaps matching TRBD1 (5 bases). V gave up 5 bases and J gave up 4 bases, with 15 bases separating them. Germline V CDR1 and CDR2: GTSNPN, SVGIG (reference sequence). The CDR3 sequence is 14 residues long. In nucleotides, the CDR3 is TGTGCCTGGGATCTCCAGGGCACGGGAAACACCATATATTTT. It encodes CAWDLQGTGNTIYF.

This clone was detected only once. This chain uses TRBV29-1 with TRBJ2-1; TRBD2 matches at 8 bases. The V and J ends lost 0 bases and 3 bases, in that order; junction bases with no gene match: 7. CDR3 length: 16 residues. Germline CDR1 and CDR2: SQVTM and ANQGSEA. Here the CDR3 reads CSVEDLRAGGYNEQFF. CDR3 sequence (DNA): TGCAGCGTTGAAGATCTCCGGGCGGGAGGCTACAATGAGCAGTTCTTC.

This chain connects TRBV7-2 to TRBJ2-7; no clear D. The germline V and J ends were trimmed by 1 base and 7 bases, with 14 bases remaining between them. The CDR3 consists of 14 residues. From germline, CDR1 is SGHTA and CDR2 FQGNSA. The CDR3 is CASSLGLTRVEQYF. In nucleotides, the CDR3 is TGTGCCAGCAGCTTAGGCCTTACTCGGGTAGAGCAGTACTTC. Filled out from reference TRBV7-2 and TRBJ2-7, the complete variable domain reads GAGVSQSPSNKVTEKGKDVELRCDPISGHTALYWYRQSLGQGLEFLIYFQGNSAPDKSGLPSDRFSAERTGGSVSTLTIQRTQQEDSAVYLCASSLGLTRVEQYFGPGTRLTVT.

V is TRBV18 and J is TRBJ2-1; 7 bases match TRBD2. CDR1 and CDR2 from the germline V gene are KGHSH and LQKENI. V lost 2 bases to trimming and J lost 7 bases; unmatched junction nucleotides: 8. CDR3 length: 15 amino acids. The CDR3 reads CASSPVALATNEQFF. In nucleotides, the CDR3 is TGTGCCAGCTCACCAGTTGCACTAGCGACTAATGAGCAGTTCTTC.